This TCR beta chain was identified during a study of blood T cell repertoires in COVID-19. Across the study: Samples came from the United States, Italy and Spain, spanning acute and convalescent COVID-19. T cells, B-cell-depleted T cells, or PBMCs provided the cDNA or gDNA that served as material.

As originally analysed: Amplification of reference gene primers provided the estimated nucleated cell counts. Here immunoSEQ multiplex PCR was the method, and the copy in TCRdb shows in-frame clones only, minus some. D and trimming were read from the DNA, whereas the V and J calls and clone size are those reported in that table. Altogether 140,000 or so clones are present, roughly 90% being singletons, with the ten largest covering approximately 1.8%. Trimming took off 3 bases at V and 2 bases at J, with 8 bases between the two ends. This CDR3 spans 13 amino acids. The chain is built from TRBV12-3 or TRBV12-4 and TRBJ2-7; TRBD1 is a possible D gene (6 bases). This TCR came from a man aged 65-85 years with acute or convalescent COVID-19. Sequencing was performed on peripheral blood. This CDR3 is CASSLGQTYEQYF. DNA for the CDR3: TGTGCCAGCAGTTTGGGACAAACCTACGAGCAGTACTTC.